The present T cell receptor beta chain was sequenced within a study of blood T cells in healthy people across ages. Findings and limits, study-wide: Fewer expanded clones and more diversity marked long-lived versus aged donors. A roughly linear age-dependent decrease characterized TCR beta diversity per million T cells.

Looked up from germline, CDR1 is SGHRS and CDR2 is YFSETQ. This CDR3 contains 13 residues. Germline trimming cut 4 bases from V and 6 bases from J; bases unmatched to any gene: 6. To note about this clonotype: What it recognizes is unknown.

Through a sample-barcoded 5' primer and a J-beta primer mix, a second PCR was run for roughly 6 to 12 cycles. Samples each returned at least 3 million CDR3-containing paired-end reads. TCRdb ran MiXCR on the 5' RACE reads and lists one entry per CDR3 protein. The table lists about 670,000 distinct CDR3 sequences, 40% to 65% of them singletons, with roughly 14% in the top ten. This rearrangement joins TRBV5-1 to TRBJ1-1; 7 bases line up with TRBD1. This sequence originates from a woman over 75 in good health. What was sequenced was blood. This CDR3 is CASSVAGTAEAFF. The CDR3 DNA is TGCGCCAGCAGCGTGGCGGGGACAGCTGAAGCTTTCTTT. Supplemented by reference TRBV5-1 and TRBJ1-1, the full variable domain reads KAGVTQTPRYLIKTRGQQVTLSCSPISGHRSVSWYQQTPGQGLQFLFEYFSETQRNKGNFPGRFSGRQFSNSRSEMNVSTLELGDSALYLCASSVAGTAEAFFGQGTRLTVV.